This TCR beta chain comes out of a study of OX40 agonist ivuxolimab in advanced cancers. Study information: Three patients, one with hepatocellular carcinoma and two with cutaneous melanoma, responded partially. Study conclusions and caveats: Clones of CD4+ and CD8+ blood T cells grew by week 6 at doses of 0.1 to 3.0 mg/kg.

Some clones are missing from TCRdb's copy, which holds only in-frame ones; the method was immunoSEQ multiplex PCR. Of roughly 41,000 clones listed, 88% were seen once; the top ten hold around 60%. This CDR3 is 17 amino acids long. The germline V gene has CDR1 SGHTA and CDR2 FQGNSA. Deletions cut 5 bases from V and 0 bases from J, with 14 bases between. A note on this clone: Its antigen is not known.

The sequence was obtained from an adult with an advanced solid tumor such as melanoma, head and neck, liver or kidney cancer. The specimen comprised CD4+ or CD8+ T cells sorted from blood, sampled in a trial of the OX40 agonist ivuxolimab. The chain recombines TRBV7-2 with TRBJ2-6; D gene uncertain. The CDR3 coding sequence is TGTGCCAGCAGCCCCCGGGTCGTGGGCTCTGGGGCCAACGTCCTGACTTTC. It specifies CASSPRVVGSGANVLTF.